The present TCR beta chain was sequenced within a study of T cell repertoires in cytomegalovirus infection. Whole-study findings and limits: Carriers of CMV plus the relevant HLA were identified by cumulative public TCR beta family frequency.

This clonotype occurred a few times. Its matching antigen is unknown. TCRdb reanalysed the reads using MiXCR and keeps one entry per CDR3 protein. This table holds over 300,000 distinct CDR3 sequences, 17% found once. CDR1 LGHNA and CDR2 YNFKEQ come from the germline V gene. Between the trimmed V and J ends, which lost 0 bases and 1 base, there was a span of 13 bases. There are 17 residues in the CDR3. V usage is TRBV4-2 and J usage is TRBJ2-4, with D tentatively TRBD1 (6 bases). The specimen was PBMCs. The receptor was derived from a human donor in good health (CMV status not recorded). Some clones in this sample may be carry-over from other donors' samples. CDR3 nucleotides: TGTGCCAGCAGCCAAGATCCAGGGGACGGGGCCAAAAACATTCAGTACTTC. As protein: CASSQDPGDGAKNIQYF.